The T cell receptor beta chain under discussion was sequenced for a study of regulatory T cells in long-lasting Graves disease. In the study overall: Newly diagnosed Graves' patients had under 3 months of antithyroid drugs.

The TCR beta library used iRepertoire HTBI primers with Arm-PCR amplification of CDR3. TCRdb re-called the multiplex PCR reads with MiXCR, one entry per CDR3 protein. Among 250,000 or so distinct CDR3 sequences, over 20% were seen once, and the ten largest hold more than 11%. Time point reported: newly diagnosed GD, antithyroid drugs for less than 3 months. PBMCs provided the RNA from which the TCR library was made. This CDR3 is 16 amino acids long. Per the germline V gene, CDR1 is MNHEY and CDR2 is SVGEGT. Trimming removed 4 bases from V and 0 bases from J, with 13 bases in between. This clonotype was recorded many times.

Source: peripheral blood mononuclear cells (PBMCs), taken at new diagnosis, from a patient treated with antithyroid drugs. The clonotype was recovered from a female donor with Graves disease. This sequence joins TRBV6-2 or TRBV6-3 and TRBJ2-1; D not certain. CDR3 in DNA: TGTGCCAGCAGTTTTTCCTACCTAGGCTCCTACAATGAGCAGTTCTTC. Translating gives CASSFSYLGSYNEQFF.